The clone carrying this TCR beta chain turned up a few times. Its antigen is currently unknown. Whole blood that had not been fractionated was the source of extracted total RNA. The junction had 2 bases not matched to a gene; V was cut back by 0 bases and J by 6 bases. The V gene's germline CDR1 is LGHNA and CDR2 YSLEER. This CDR3 contains 15 residues. The sample originates from a study of human T cells and chemical hapten exposure. For the study at large: There were per-sample TCR yield variations, arising mainly from small pooled library volume differences. Study results and limitations: TCRs whose frequency exceeded 1 in 1000 remained the same following DPC sensitization.

Unique molecular identifiers were attached to individual cDNA molecules within the library. TCRdb reprocessed the reads via MiXCR and lists one record per CDR3 protein. This table holds about 120,000 distinct CDR3 sequences, approximately 9.3% found once. The chain combines TRBV4-3 with TRBJ1-4; 9 bases align to TRBD1. The clonotype was recovered from a human donor in good health. Some clones in this sample may be carry-over from other donors' samples. Sequencing input: whole blood. CDR3 residues: CASSQDRDRDEKLFF. DNA for the CDR3: TGCGCCAGCAGCCAAGACCGGGACAGGGATGAAAAACTGTTTTTT.